This record concerns one TCR beta chain sequence. This sample was included in a study of radiation and T cells in renal cell carcinoma. TCRdb keeps only in-frame clones here, not all; method: immunoSEQ multiplex PCR. Of roughly 120,000 clones listed, roughly 80% are singletons. The sample's time point: baseline pretreatment blood. Treatment of the sample: 15 Gy SBRT to primary tumor, nephrectomy 4 weeks later. Serial blood draws occurred at baseline and 2 and 4 weeks post-SBRT. The patient's renal cell carcinoma had clear cell pathology. The TCR was taken from an older woman with renal cell carcinoma. This specimen consisted of blood, obtained from a patient whose treatment included radiotherapy and nephrectomy.

The CDR3 here is CASSLLGATSYEQYF. The CDR3 region has the DNA TGTGCCAGCAGCCTTTTGGGAGCCACCTCCTACGAGCAGTACTTC. The rearrangement links TRBV16 to TRBJ2-7; the D gene is possibly TRBD2 (5 bases). V lost 4 bases, J lost 0 bases, and 13 bases lay in between. The CDR3 is made up of 15 amino acids. Germline V CDR1 and CDR2: KGHSY, FQNENV.